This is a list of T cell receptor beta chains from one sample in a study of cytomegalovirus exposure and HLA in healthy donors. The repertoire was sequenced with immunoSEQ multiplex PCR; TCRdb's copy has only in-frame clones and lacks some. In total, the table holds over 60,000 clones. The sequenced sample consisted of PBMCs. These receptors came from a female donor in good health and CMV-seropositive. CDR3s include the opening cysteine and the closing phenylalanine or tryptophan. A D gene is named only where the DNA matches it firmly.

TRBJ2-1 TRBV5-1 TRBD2 TGCGCCAGCAGCTTGGGCGGGAGGACTAACCTCAATGAGCAGTTCTTC CASSLGGRTNLNEQFF
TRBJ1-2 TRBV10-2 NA TGCGCCAGCAATCCCAATAGGAGCTATGGCTACACCTTC CASNPNRSYGYTF
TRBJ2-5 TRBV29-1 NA TGCAGCGTTGAGCACCTAGCGGAGACCCAGTACTTC CSVEHLAETQYF
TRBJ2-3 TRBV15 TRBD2 TGTGCCACCAGCAGAGAGGGCGGGAGTTACACAGATACGCAGTATTTT CATSREGGSYTDTQYF
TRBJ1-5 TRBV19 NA TGTGCCACCGGACTTATATTTAGTAGCAATCAGCCCCAGCATTTT CATGLIFSSNQPQHF
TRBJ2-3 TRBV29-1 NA TGCAGCGTTGATCTACAGAACACAGATACGCAGTATTTT CSVDLQNTDTQYF
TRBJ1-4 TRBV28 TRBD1 TGTGCCAGCAGTTTAGTTCAGGGGGGTGAAAAACTGTTTTTT CASSLVQGGEKLFF
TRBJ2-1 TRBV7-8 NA TGTGCCAGCAGCTTAAGGGAGCGTTCGGGCTACAATGAGCAGTTCTTC CASSLRERSGYNEQFF
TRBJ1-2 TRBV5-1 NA TGCGCCAGCAGCTTGACCGCGATAAAGCCGTCTCAATCCGGGGGCTACACCTTC CASSLTAIKPSQSGGYTF
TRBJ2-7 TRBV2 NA TGTGCCAGCAGTGATTGGCAGGGGCTTAGCGAGCAGTACTTC CASSDWQGLSEQYF
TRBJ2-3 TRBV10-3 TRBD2 TGTGCCATCAGCTTCGGGACTAGAGACACAGATACGCAGTATTTT CAISFGTRDTDTQYF
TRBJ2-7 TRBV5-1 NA TGCGCCAGCAGCTTGGGTCCCGAGCAGTACTTC CASSLGPEQYF
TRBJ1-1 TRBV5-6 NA TGTGCCAGCAGCGTCGACAGGAGCAACACTGAAGCTTTCTTT CASSVDRSNTEAFF
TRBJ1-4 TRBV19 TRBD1 TGTGCCAGTAGTGTTGACAGGGATAGAAAACTGTTTTTT CASSVDRDRKLFF
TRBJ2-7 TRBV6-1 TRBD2 TGTGCCAGCAGTGAAGCGACTAGCGGCTCCTACGAGCAGTACTTC CASSEATSGSYEQYF
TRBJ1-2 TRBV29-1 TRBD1 TGCAGCGTCGACAAGACAGGGTCGGACGGCTACACCTTC CSVDKTGSDGYTF
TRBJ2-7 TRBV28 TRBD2 TGTGCCAGCAGTTTCCTGGGACTAGCGGGCTCCTACGAGCAGTACTTC CASSFLGLAGSYEQYF
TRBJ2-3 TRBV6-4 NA TGTGCCAGCAGCGTTGTGGCTAGCGGCACAGATACGCAGTATTTT CASSVVASGTDTQYF
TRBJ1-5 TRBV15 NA TGTGCCACCAGCAGGGCAGCCCGCGTGGACAGATACAATCAGCCCCAGCATTTT CATSRAARVDRYNQPQHF
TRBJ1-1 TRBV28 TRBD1 TGTGCCAGCAGTTTGGACAGGGGGGTCACTGAAGCTTTCTTT CASSLDRGVTEAFF
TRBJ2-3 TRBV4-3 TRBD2 TGCGCCAGCAGCCTCCTGGTTAGCGGGTCAACAGATACGCAGTATTTT CASSLLVSGSTDTQYF
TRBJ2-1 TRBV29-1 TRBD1 TGCAGCGCCGACAGGGGACGCAATGAGCAGTTCTTC CSADRGRNEQFF
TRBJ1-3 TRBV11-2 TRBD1 TGTGCCAGCAGCTTGGGGACAGGTCCTGGAAACACCATATATTTT CASSLGTGPGNTIYF
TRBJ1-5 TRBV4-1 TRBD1 TGCGCCAGCAGCCAAAACAGGGGGCAACAGCCCCAGCATTTT CASSQNRGQQPQHF